What follows are 23 T cell receptor beta chains derived from one specimen sequenced in a study of blood T cell repertoires in COVID-19. Sequencing was performed with immunoSEQ multiplex PCR; in TCRdb, only in-frame clones are kept and a portion is missing. The top ten hold about 5% of the sample, which has under 350,000 clones, approximately 90% seen once. Sequenced: peripheral blood. The origin of the receptors is a man aged 35 to 55 with acute or convalescent COVID-19.

This sequence joins TRBV3-1 (or the pseudogene TRBV3-2) and TRBJ2-7, with 7 bases identical to TRBD1. CDR1 and CDR2 (germline): LGHDT, YNNKEL (reference sequence). This CDR3 has 13 residues. J lost 0 bases, V lost 6 bases, and 2 bases had no gene match. CDR3 region: CASRGDSSYEQYF. The CDR3 nucleotides read TGTGCCAGCAGGGGGGACAGCTCCTACGAGCAGTACTTC.

V is TRBV6-1 and J is TRBJ2-1; 14 nucleotides agree with TRBD2. The CDR3 is made up of 19 amino acids. Germline lookup yields CDR1 MNHNS and CDR2 SASEGT. The junction had 9 bases not matched to a gene; V was cut back by 3 bases and J by 2 bases. CDR3 amino acids: CASSDRLAGGPRTYNEQFF. The CDR3 nucleotides are TGTGCCAGCAGTGACCGACTAGCGGGGGGGCCGAGAACCTACAATGAGCAGTTCTTC.

The chain joins TRBV18 to TRBJ2-7, with a weak D call TRBD2 (6 bases). The CDR3 loop spans 14 amino acids. In germline, CDR1 is KGHSH, CDR2 LQKENI. The ends were cut back, 3 bases at V and 2 bases at J, with 11 bases in the middle. CDR3 DNA sequence: TGTGCCAGCTCACCGGGGGGTTACCCCTACGAGCAGTACTTC. Its translation is CASSPGGYPYEQYF.

A single count supports this clone. The genes are TRBV5-6 and TRBJ2-7; 9 bases align to TRBD1. With 0 bases clipped from V and 2 bases from J, the junction kept 0 bases outside the gene matches. The CDR3 spans 14 residues. Germline CDR1 is SGHDT and CDR2 is YYEEEE. DNA for the CDR3: TGTGCCAGCAGCTTGGGACAGGGGGCCTACGAGCAGTACTTC. This encodes CASSLGQGAYEQYF.

The V and J genes are TRBV11-3 and TRBJ1-6; 7 bases are shared with TRBD1. J lost 7 bases, V lost 5 bases, and 5 bases had no gene match. There are 14 residues in the CDR3. Germline values: CDR1 SGHNT, CDR2 YENEEA. Here the CDR3 reads CASSLQGTNSPLHF. CDR3 nucleotide sequence: TGTGCCAGCAGCCTACAGGGGACGAATTCACCCCTCCACTTT.

This clone has just one count. The chain links TRBV29-1 to TRBJ1-4; tentatively, D is TRBD1 (5 bases). The germline gives CDR1 SQVTM, CDR2 ANQGSEA. V lost 6 bases, J lost 5 bases, and 10 bases lay in between. The CDR3 has 12 residues. CDR3 sequence: CSVRDFNEKLFF. The CDR3 nucleotides are TGCAGCGTACGGGACTTCAATGAAAAACTGTTTTTT.

The chain couples TRBV6-2 or TRBV6-3 to TRBJ2-7; 10 bases match TRBD1. Trimming at V came to 5 bases and at J to 3 bases, leaving 7 bases not matched to a gene. This CDR3 comprises 15 residues. Looked up from germline, CDR1 is MNHEY and CDR2 is SVGEGT. CDR3 residues: CASSPAGQGDYEQYF. DNA for the CDR3: TGTGCCAGCAGTCCAGCCGGACAGGGGGACTACGAGCAGTACTTC.

This clone was detected only a few times. CDR3 coding DNA: TGTGCCAGCAGCCAAGGAATAGCGACCGCAGATACGCAGTATTTT. As protein: CASSQGIATADTQYF. The chain joins TRBV3-1 (or the pseudogene TRBV3-2) to TRBJ2-3; tentative D call: TRBD2 (5 bases). This CDR3 comprises 15 residues. V was shortened by 1 base and J by 4 bases, with 12 bases between the two germline ends. Germline CDR1 LGHDT, CDR2 YNNKEL (reference sequence).

The chain has TRBV20-1 and TRBJ1-2; perhaps TRBD1 as D (6 bases). V was pared by 7 bases and J by 8 bases, with 14 bases between. The CDR3 runs 11 residues. The germline V gene has CDR1 DFQATT and CDR2 SNEGSKA (reference sequence). The DNA for the CDR3 is TGCAGTGTCAGGGGCGCGAGGGGCTACACCTTC. Its translation is CSVRGARGYTF.

This chain uses TRBV3-1 (or the pseudogene TRBV3-2) with TRBJ1-4; no definite D call. Trimming left V 2 bases short and J 7 bases short, with 17 bases between. Germline-derived CDR1 and CDR2 are LGHDT and YNNKEL (reference sequence). The CDR3 is 16 amino acids. This chain's CDR3 is CASSQRRGGSGEKLFF. CDR3 bases: TGTGCCAGCAGCCAAAGACGGGGAGGGAGCGGTGAAAAACTGTTTTTT.

V and J are TRBV19 and TRBJ1-6; 11 bases are shared with TRBD1. The CDR3 is made up of 14 amino acids. J was trimmed by 10 bases and V by 6 bases; bases with no gene match: 5. CDR1 is LNHDA and CDR2 is SQIVND in the germline V gene (reference sequence). The CDR3 coding sequence is TGTGCCAGTAGGGACAGGGGGCGAGAATCACCCCTCCACTTT. It is translated as CASRDRGRESPLHF.

This CDR3 is CASSPLGGQTSVSLFF. In nucleotides, the CDR3 is TGTGCCAGCAGCCCCCTAGGGGGACAGACCTCAGTCTCCCTGTTTTTT. The chain has TRBV7-2 and TRBJ1-4; TRBD1 matches 7 bases. The V gene end was trimmed by 5 bases and the J gene end by 14 bases; junction bases not matched to a gene: 20. This CDR3 is built from 16 residues. Germline values: CDR1 SGHTA, CDR2 FQGNSA.

The chain links TRBV10-3 to TRBJ2-7, with 9 bases aligning to TRBD1. The CDR3 has 11 residues. Germline loops: CDR1 ENHRY, CDR2 SYGVKD. After removal of 9 bases from V and 5 bases from J, the junction contained 2 bases not matched to a gene. CDR3 nucleotide sequence: TGTGCCATGGGACAGGGCCACGAGCAGTACTTC. Protein product: CAMGQGHEQYF.

The chain uses TRBV5-1 and TRBJ2-2, with D hard to call. This CDR3 is 15 amino acids long. With 1 base removed from V and 2 bases from J, the gap between germline ends came to 9 bases. Germline CDR1 SGHRS, CDR2 YFSETQ. The DNA of the CDR3 is TGCGCCAGCAGCTTGCAAAGCCCCAACACCGGGGAGCTGTTTTTT. This translates into CASSLQSPNTGELFF.

The J gene is TRBJ1-2, the V gene TRBV5-6, with TRBD1 matching over 9 bases. CDR1 SGHDT and CDR2 YYEEEE come from the germline V gene. This CDR3 has 15 amino acids. The ends lost 7 bases at V and 5 bases at J; junction bases unmatched: 12. The CDR3 DNA follows: TGTGCCAGCCGCCAGAGAGGGACAGGGAAATATGGCTACACCTTC. Translating gives CASRQRGTGKYGYTF. Full variable domain (rest looked up from reference TRBV5-6 and TRBJ1-2): DAGVTQSPTHLIKTRGQQVTLRCSPKSGHDTVSWYQQALGQGPQFIFQYYEEEERQRGNFPDRFSGHQFPNYSSELNVNALLLGDSALYLCASRQRGTGKYGYTFGSGTRLTVV.

The CDR3 DNA follows: TGTGCCAGCAGTTCCGGGACTAGCCGAAACTACGAGCAGTACTTC. Amino acids: CASSSGTSRNYEQYF. The rearrangement joins TRBV6-5 to TRBJ2-7, with TRBD2 matching over 9 bases. After removal of 4 bases from V and 3 bases from J, the junction contained 7 bases not matched to a gene. CDR3 length: 15 residues. Per germline, CDR1 MNHEY and CDR2 SVGAGI.

V and J are TRBV27 and TRBJ2-7; D is unresolved. CDR1 is MNHEY and CDR2 is SMNVEV in the germline V gene (reference sequence). The CDR3 contains 13 residues. Trimming cost V 4 bases and J 0 bases, with 7 bases left between them. The CDR3 sequence is CASSSSSSYEQYF. The CDR3 bases are TGTGCCAGCAGTTCCTCCAGCTCCTACGAGCAGTACTTC.

The genes are TRBV5-1 and TRBJ1-2; a weak D match, TRBD1 (5 bases). V lost 4 bases and J lost 4, with 14 bases in between. CDR1 and CDR2 (germline): SGHRS, YFSETQ. The CDR3 consists of 14 residues. CDR3 sequence: CASSPGAGGYGYTF. The DNA for the CDR3 is TGCGCCAGCAGCCCAGGAGCCGGGGGCTATGGCTACACCTTC.

The chain uses TRBV30 and TRBJ1-5, with D unclear. V was clipped by 0 bases and J by 3 bases, with 9 bases between them. This CDR3 spans 14 amino acids. The germline CDR1 and CDR2 sequences are GTSNPN and SVGIG (reference sequence). The DNA for the CDR3 is TGTGCCTGGAGTGTACGAACAGCCAATCAGCCCCAGCATTTT. It translates to CAWSVRTANQPQHF.

The chain carries TRBV5-4 and TRBJ1-1, with 11 bases identical to TRBD1. CDR1 is SGHNT, CDR2 YYREEE, per germline (reference sequence). CDR3 length: 15 amino acids. With V trimmed by 4 bases and J by 3 bases, 5 bases remained unmatched. The CDR3 reads CASSTQGQGDTEAFF. The CDR3 nucleotides are TGTGCCAGCAGCACCCAGGGACAGGGGGACACTGAAGCTTTCTTT.

The J gene is TRBJ1-5, the V gene TRBV5-4; 7 bases fit TRBD1. The germline gives CDR1 SGHNT, CDR2 YYREEE (reference sequence). The CDR3 has 16 amino acids. With 4 bases clipped from V and 1 base from J, the junction kept 8 bases outside the gene matches. The CDR3 DNA follows: TGTGCCAGCAGCCTGCGGACAGGTGGGAGCAATCAGCCCCAGCATTTT. This sequence encodes CASSLRTGGSNQPQHF.

V is TRBV5-5 and J is TRBJ2-1; 8 bases align to TRBD2. The germline V gene encodes CDR1 SGHKS and CDR2 YYEKEE (reference sequence). V lost 4 bases to trimming and J lost 5 bases; unmatched junction nucleotides: 8. The CDR3 spans 15 residues. The CDR3 coding sequence is TGTGCCAGCAGCGCCCACGGGGGGGGCGACAATGAGCAGTTCTTC. Its translation: CASSAHGGGDNEQFF.

DNA for the CDR3: TGTGCCAGCAGCGGAATACTGAGGAATGAGCAGTTCTTC. It is translated as CASSGILRNEQFF. The chain couples TRBV9 to TRBJ2-1; D not certain. CDR1 is SGDLS and CDR2 is YYNGEE in the germline V gene. Trimming stripped 3 bases from V and 7 bases from J, with 11 bases between. The CDR3 spans 13 residues.